The TCR beta chain described here comes from a study of cytomegalovirus exposure and HLA in healthy donors. CDR1 MGHRA and CDR2 YSYEKL come from the germline V gene. Trimming took off 0 bases at V and 2 bases at J, with 11 bases between the two ends. This CDR3 region has 15 residues. The protocol was immunoSEQ multiplex PCR, while the TCRdb copy is restricted to in-frame clones and leaves out a portion. This repertoire shows roughly 130,000 clones, 90% found once; its top ten account for 6.2%. Input material: PBMCs. This chain joins TRBV4-1 and TRBJ2-7; the D gene is possibly TRBD2 (6 bases). The TCR was taken from a woman aged 30 to 39 in good health and CMV-seropositive. The CDR3 DNA reads TGCGCCAGCAGCCAAGATTACTGGGGGGCCTACGAGCAGTACTTC. It yields the protein CASSQDYWGAYEQYF.